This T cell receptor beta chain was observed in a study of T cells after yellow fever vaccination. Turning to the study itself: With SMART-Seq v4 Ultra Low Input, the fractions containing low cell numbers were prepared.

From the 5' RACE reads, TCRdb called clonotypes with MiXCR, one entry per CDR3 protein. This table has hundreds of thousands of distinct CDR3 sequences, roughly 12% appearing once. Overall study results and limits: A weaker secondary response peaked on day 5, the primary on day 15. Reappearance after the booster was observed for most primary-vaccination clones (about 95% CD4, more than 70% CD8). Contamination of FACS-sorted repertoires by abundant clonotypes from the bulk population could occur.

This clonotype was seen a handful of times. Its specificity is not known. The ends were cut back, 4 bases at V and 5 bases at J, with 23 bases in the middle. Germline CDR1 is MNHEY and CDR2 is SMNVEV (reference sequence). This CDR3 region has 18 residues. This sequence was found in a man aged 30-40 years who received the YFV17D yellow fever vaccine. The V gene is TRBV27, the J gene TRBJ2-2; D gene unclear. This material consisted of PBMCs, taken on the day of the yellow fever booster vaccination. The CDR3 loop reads CASSSEDGLRILTGELFF. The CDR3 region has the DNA TGTGCCAGCAGTTCCGAGGACGGTCTCCGGATTTTAACCGGGGAGCTGTTTTTT.